This entry lists 18 T cell receptor beta chains sequenced from one sample in a study of beta chain features in type 1 diabetes. Antigens for these TCRs are unknown. The sequenced template was cDNA made from the entire isolated RNA. Sequenced by immunoSEQ multiplex PCR; TCRdb stores in-frame clones only, minus some. The profile covers around 280,000 clones, with approximately 15% appearing a single time and 0.015% to 0.017% taken by the ten largest. General observations from the study: Patients with Type 1 diabetes showed moderately but significantly shorter TCRB CDR3s in all four CD4+ subsets.

The source material was naive CD4+ T cells from blood. The receptors were gathered from a man aged 18 to 29 with type 1 diabetes.

The genes are TRBV18 and TRBJ1-1; TRBD1 might be the D (5 bases). Germline CDR1 KGHSH, CDR2 LQKENI. This CDR3 has 15 amino acids. V lost 0 bases and J 1 base, leaving 9 bases between the germline ends. DNA for the CDR3: TGTGCCAGCTCACCACCAAGGGGCGCGAACACTGAAGCTTTCTTT. Its translation is CASSPPRGANTEAFF.

This clone was found a few times. This chain links TRBV5-4 with TRBJ2-2; D is possibly TRBD1 (5 bases). Germline V CDR1 and CDR2: SGHNT, YYREEE (reference sequence). This CDR3 is 14 amino acids long. Trimming took off 2 bases at V and 1 base at J, with 6 bases between the two ends. CDR3 nucleotides: TGTGCCAGCAGCTTAAGGGGGAACACCGGGGAGCTGTTTTTT. Encoded protein: CASSLRGNTGELFF.

The chain uses TRBV7-2 and TRBJ1-2; D is perhaps TRBD1 (5 bases). With 4 bases removed from V and 0 bases from J, the gap between germline ends came to 21 bases. The CDR3 runs to 18 residues. Germline-derived CDR1 and CDR2 are SGHTA and FQGNSA. DNA for the CDR3: TGTGCCAGCAGCTCGCCCTCCGGTCGGGGAGGGGCTAACTATGGCTACACCTTC. Its protein is CASSSPSGRGGANYGYTF.

The chain employs TRBV28 and TRBJ2-1, with TRBD1 identical over 8 bases. The CDR3 is 15 residues long. Germline CDR1 is MDHEN and CDR2 is SYDVKM. V dropped 7 bases and J dropped 4; count of bases not matched to a gene: 9. The CDR3 spells CASTGTGLGYNEQFF. In nucleotides, the CDR3 is TGTGCCAGCACCGGGACAGGTTTAGGTTACAATGAGCAGTTCTTC.

V gene TRBV11-2 combines with J gene TRBJ2-1, with 12 positions matching TRBD2. After removal of 5 bases from V and 10 bases from J, the junction contained 15 bases not matched to a gene. The CDR3 is 17 amino acids. CDR1 SGHAT and CDR2 FQNNGV come from the germline V gene. As DNA, the CDR3 is TGTGCCAGCAGCACCCCACGTTGGACTAGCGGGATCGCCGAGCAGTTCTTC. Protein product: CASSTPRWTSGIAEQFF.

The chain joins TRBV5-6 to TRBJ2-1; TRBD2 matches 10 bases. CDR1 is SGHDT and CDR2 is YYEEEE in the germline V gene. The CDR3 runs 18 residues. V gave up 0 bases and J gave up 3 bases; unmatched junction bases: 9. DNA of the CDR3: TGTGCCAGCAGCTTGGGTCTAGCGGGAGCAAAACGCTACAATGAGCAGTTCTTC. As protein: CASSLGLAGAKRYNEQFF.

The rearrangement uses TRBV2 and TRBJ2-1, with 11 bases fitting TRBD2. The germline V gene has CDR1 SNHLY and CDR2 FYNNEI. This CDR3 contains 14 residues. J was trimmed by 9 bases and V by 7 bases; bases with no gene match: 8. DNA for the CDR3: TGTGCCAGCAAGGCTAGCGGGGGGAGCGTTGAGCAGTTCTTC. Encoded protein: CASKASGGSVEQFF.

This chain joins TRBV6-5 and TRBJ2-1; TRBD1 agrees at 8 bases. Germline trimming cut 6 bases from V and 5 bases from J; bases unmatched to any gene: 3. The CDR3 is made up of 13 amino acids. CDR1 is MNHEY and CDR2 is SVGAGI in the germline V gene. The CDR3 coding sequence is TGTGCCAGCAGGGGACAGGTCAACAATGAGCAGTTCTTC. Translation: CASRGQVNNEQFF.

The rearrangement uses TRBV11-2 and TRBJ2-6; tentative D call: TRBD1 (5 bases). CDR3 length: 15 amino acids. Germline V gene sequence: CDR1 SGHAT, CDR2 FQNNGV. Deletions cut 4 bases from V and 2 bases from J, with 9 bases between. The CDR3 coding sequence is TGTGCCAGCAGCTCCCGGACAACTGGGGCCAACGTCCTGACTTTC. The encoded protein is CASSSRTTGANVLTF.

This clone came up a few times. This chain connects TRBV14 to TRBJ2-7; D not certain. This CDR3 is 11 amino acids long. Trimming removed 3 bases at V and 4 bases at J, with 4 bases between. Germline V gene lookup returns CDR1 SGHDN and CDR2 FVKESK. The CDR3 DNA follows: TGTGCCAGCAGCCACGGTTACGAGCAGTACTTC. It is translated as CASSHGYEQYF.

The J gene is TRBJ1-2, the V gene TRBV30; D gene unclear. V lost 1 base and J lost 0, with 9 bases in between. CDR1 and CDR2 (germline): GTSNPN, SVGIG (reference sequence). The CDR3 extends over 14 amino acids. The CDR3 DNA sequence: TGTGCCTGGAGTGGAACATTCGCTAACTATGGCTACACCTTC. Translated: CAWSGTFANYGYTF.

This clone has just a few counts. This sequence joins TRBV5-1 and TRBJ2-7; a possible D gene is TRBD2 (6 bases). The V end was cut by 4 bases, the J end by 7 bases, with 21 bases between. The CDR3 contains 15 residues. Germline lookup yields CDR1 SGHRS and CDR2 YFSETQ. DNA of the CDR3: TGCGCCAGCAGCCACCTCCCCCAGGGAGGCACGGAGCAGTACTTC. It yields the protein CASSHLPQGGTEQYF.

This clone was recorded a few times. The V gene is TRBV29-1, the J gene TRBJ2-3; D is perhaps TRBD2 (6 bases). The CDR3 sequence is 17 residues long. Germline V CDR1 and CDR2: SQVTM, ANQGSEA. Trimming removed 5 bases at V and 3 bases at J, with 24 bases between. Written as DNA, the CDR3 is TGCAGCGTTTCTTTCCTTCCCGGGAGTTCGACAACAGATACGCAGTATTTT. It codes for CSVSFLPGSSTTDTQYF.

This clone was picked up a small number of times. The genes are TRBV19 and TRBJ1-2; unclear D gene. Germline V gene lookup returns CDR1 LNHDA and CDR2 SQIVND (reference sequence). This CDR3 has 11 residues. Trimming removed 4 bases from V and 4 bases from J, with 4 bases in between. The chain's CDR3 is CASSNSYGYTF. The CDR3 nucleotides read TGTGCCAGTAGTAACAGCTATGGCTACACCTTC. The entire variable domain, with the rest obtained from reference TRBV19 and TRBJ1-2, is as follows: DGGITQSPKYLFRKEGQNVTLSCEQNLNHDAMYWYRQDPGQGLRLIYYSQIVNDFQKGDIAEGYSVSREKKESFPLTVTSAQKNPTAFYLCASSNSYGYTFGSGTRLTVV.

The chain couples TRBV13 to TRBJ2-7, with D possibly TRBD2 on 6 matching bases. Germline V gene data show CDR1 as PRHDT and CDR2 as FYEKMQ (reference sequence). This CDR3 spans 17 amino acids. V was cut by 5 bases and J by 3 bases, with 23 bases left in between. CDR3 in amino acids: CASSPDTGTRGNYEQYF. Here the CDR3 DNA reads TGTGCCAGCAGCCCAGATACCGGGACTCGAGGAAACTACGAGCAGTACTTC.

This clone has only a few counts. CDR3 loop: CASRPTTRPVYEQYF. CDR3 DNA: TGTGCCAGCAGACCGACAACCCGCCCCGTGTACGAGCAGTACTTC. The chain links TRBV6-5 to TRBJ2-7; D remains unclear. Germline CDR1 and CDR2: MNHEY and SVGAGI. The CDR3 totals 15 residues. With 6 bases removed from V and 4 bases from J, the gap between germline ends came to 19 bases.

The chain joins TRBV4-1 to TRBJ2-1; the D gene is possibly TRBD1 (5 bases). The CDR3 contains 16 residues. CDR1 is MGHRA and CDR2 is YSYEKL in the germline V gene. V lost 1 base to trimming and J lost 7 bases, with 17 bases between them. The CDR3 loop reads CASSQGQLRQNNEQFF. The CDR3 bases are TGCGCCAGCAGCCAAGGTCAATTACGACAGAATAATGAGCAGTTCTTC.

The V call is TRBV6-6, the J call TRBJ2-7; the D gene is possibly TRBD1 (6 bases). Germline CDR1 reads MNHNY; CDR2 reads SVGAGI (reference sequence). Trimming removed 2 bases from V and 0 bases from J, with 8 bases in between. The CDR3 runs 14 residues. CDR3: CASSYPDSSYEQYF. The CDR3 DNA reads TGTGCCAGCAGTTACCCGGACAGCTCCTACGAGCAGTACTTC.